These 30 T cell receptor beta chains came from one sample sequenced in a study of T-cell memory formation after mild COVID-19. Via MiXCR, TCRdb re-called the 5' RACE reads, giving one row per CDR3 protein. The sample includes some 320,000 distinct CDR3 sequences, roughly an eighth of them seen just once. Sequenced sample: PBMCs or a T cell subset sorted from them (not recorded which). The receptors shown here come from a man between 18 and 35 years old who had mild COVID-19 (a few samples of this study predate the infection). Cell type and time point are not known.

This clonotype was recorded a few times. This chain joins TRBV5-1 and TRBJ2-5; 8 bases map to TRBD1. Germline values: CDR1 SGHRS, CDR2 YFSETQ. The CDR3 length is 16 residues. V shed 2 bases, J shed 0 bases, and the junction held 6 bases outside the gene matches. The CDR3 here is CASSLGTGRNQETQYF. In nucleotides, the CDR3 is TGCGCCAGCAGCTTAGGGACAGGAAGAAACCAAGAGACCCAGTACTTC.

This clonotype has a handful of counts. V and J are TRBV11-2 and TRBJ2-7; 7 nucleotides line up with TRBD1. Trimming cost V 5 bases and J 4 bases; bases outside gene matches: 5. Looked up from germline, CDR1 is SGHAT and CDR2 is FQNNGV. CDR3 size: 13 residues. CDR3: CASSAGTAYEQYF. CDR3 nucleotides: TGTGCCAGCAGCGCCGGGACAGCTTACGAGCAGTACTTC. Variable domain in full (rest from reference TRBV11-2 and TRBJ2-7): EAGVAQSPRYKIIEKRQSVAFWCNPISGHATLYWYQQILGQGPKLLIQFQNNGVVDDSQLPKDRFSAERLKGVDSTLKIQPAKLEDSAVYLCASSAGTAYEQYFGPGTRLTVT.

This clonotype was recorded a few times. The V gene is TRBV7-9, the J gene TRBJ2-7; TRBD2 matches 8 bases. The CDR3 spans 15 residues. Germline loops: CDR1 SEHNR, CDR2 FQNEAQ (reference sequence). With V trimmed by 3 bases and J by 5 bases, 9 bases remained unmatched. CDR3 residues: CASSFSWHGGDEQYF. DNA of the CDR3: TGTGCCAGCAGCTTCAGTTGGCACGGGGGGGACGAGCAGTACTTC.

CDR3 coding DNA: TGTGCCAGCAGTTCCTGGGCGGGCACCGGGGAGCTGTTTTTT. Translating it yields CASSSWAGTGELFF. V and J are TRBV6-5 and TRBJ2-2; tentatively, D is TRBD2 (5 bases). Trimming cost V 4 bases and J 4 bases, with 10 bases left between them. This CDR3 contains 14 residues. Per germline, CDR1 MNHEY and CDR2 SVGAGI.

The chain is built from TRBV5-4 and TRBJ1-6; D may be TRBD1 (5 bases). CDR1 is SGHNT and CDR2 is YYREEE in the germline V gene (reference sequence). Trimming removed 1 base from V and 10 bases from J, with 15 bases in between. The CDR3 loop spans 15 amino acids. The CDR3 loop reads CASSLIGAVDSPLHF. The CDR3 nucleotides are TGTGCCAGCAGCTTGATAGGGGCGGTAGACTCACCCCTCCACTTT.

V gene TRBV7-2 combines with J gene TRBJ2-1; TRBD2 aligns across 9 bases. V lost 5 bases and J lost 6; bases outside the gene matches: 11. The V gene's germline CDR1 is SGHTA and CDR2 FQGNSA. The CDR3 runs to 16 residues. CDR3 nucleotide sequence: TGTGCCAGCAGCGCGCCGGGACTAGCCCTTGTCAATGAGCAGTTCTTC. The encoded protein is CASSAPGLALVNEQFF. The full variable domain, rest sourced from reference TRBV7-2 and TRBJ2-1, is GAGVSQSPSNKVTEKGKDVELRCDPISGHTALYWYRQSLGQGLEFLIYFQGNSAPDKSGLPSDRFSAERTGGSVSTLTIQRTQQEDSAVYLCASSAPGLALVNEQFFGPGTRLTVL.

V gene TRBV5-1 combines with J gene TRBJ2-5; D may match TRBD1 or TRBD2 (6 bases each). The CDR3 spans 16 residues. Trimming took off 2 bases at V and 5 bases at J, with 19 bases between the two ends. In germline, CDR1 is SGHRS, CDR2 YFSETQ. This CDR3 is CASSFGQTVAGETQYF. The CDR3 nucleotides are TGCGCCAGCAGCTTCGGACAGACTGTCGCGGGGGAGACCCAGTACTTC.

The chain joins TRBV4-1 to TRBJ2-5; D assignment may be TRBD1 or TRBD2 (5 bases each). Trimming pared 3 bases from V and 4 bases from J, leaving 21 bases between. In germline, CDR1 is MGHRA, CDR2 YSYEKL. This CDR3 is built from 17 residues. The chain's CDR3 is CASSHRLSGAAGETQYF. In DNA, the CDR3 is TGCGCCAGCAGCCATCGTTTGTCCGGGGCCGCGGGAGAGACCCAGTACTTC.

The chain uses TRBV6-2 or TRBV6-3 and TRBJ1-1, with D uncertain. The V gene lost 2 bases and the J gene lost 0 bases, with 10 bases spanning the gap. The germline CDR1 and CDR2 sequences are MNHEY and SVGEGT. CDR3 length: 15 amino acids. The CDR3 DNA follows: TGTGCCAGCAGTTACAAAGGCGGCGTGAACACTGAAGCTTTCTTT. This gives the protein CASSYKGGVNTEAFF.

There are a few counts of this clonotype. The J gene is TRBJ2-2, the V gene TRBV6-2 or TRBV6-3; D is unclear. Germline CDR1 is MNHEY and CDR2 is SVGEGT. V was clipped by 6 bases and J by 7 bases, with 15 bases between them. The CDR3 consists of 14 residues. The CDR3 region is CASSLLTPGGELFF. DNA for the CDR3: TGTGCCAGCAGCCTTTTGACCCCAGGCGGGGAGCTGTTTTTT.

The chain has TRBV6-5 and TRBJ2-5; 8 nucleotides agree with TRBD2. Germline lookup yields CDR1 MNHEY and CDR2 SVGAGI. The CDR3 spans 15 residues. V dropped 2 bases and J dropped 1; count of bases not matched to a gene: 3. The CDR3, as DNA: TGTGCCAGCAGTTACGGCGGGGGGCTCCAAGAGACCCAGTACTTC. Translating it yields CASSYGGGLQETQYF.

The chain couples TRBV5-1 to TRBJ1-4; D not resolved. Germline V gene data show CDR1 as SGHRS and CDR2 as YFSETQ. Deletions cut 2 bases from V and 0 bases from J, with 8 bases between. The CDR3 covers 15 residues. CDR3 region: CASSFSGATNEKLFF. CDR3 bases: TGCGCCAGCAGCTTTAGTGGTGCAACTAATGAAAAACTGTTTTTT.

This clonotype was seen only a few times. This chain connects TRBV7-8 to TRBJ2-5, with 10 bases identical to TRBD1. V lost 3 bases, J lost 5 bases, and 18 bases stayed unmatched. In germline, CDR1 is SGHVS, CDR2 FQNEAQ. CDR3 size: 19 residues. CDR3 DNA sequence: TGTGCCAGCAGCTTCCCCAGGGACCCGGGACAGGGGCGGGCGGAGACCCAGTACTTC. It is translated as CASSFPRDPGQGRAETQYF.

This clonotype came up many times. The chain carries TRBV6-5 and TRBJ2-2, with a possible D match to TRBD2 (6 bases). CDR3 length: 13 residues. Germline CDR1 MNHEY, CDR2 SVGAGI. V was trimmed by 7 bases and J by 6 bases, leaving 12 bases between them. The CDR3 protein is CASTYGSPGELFF. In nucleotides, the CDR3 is TGTGCCAGCACCTACGGGAGTCCCGGGGAGCTGTTTTTT.

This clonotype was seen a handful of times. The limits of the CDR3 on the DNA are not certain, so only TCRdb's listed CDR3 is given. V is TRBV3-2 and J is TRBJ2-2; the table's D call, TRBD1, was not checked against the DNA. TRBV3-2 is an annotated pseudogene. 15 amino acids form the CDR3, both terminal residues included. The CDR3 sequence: CASSQVGGTPGSCFF.

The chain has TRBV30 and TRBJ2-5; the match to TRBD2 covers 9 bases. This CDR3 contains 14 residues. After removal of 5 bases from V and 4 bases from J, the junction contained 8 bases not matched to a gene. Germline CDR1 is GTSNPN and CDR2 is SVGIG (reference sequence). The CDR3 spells CAWGSGGPGETQYF. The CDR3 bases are TGTGCCTGGGGCAGCGGGGGGCCTGGAGAGACCCAGTACTTC. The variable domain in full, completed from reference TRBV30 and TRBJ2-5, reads SQTIHQWPATLVQPVGSPLSLECTVEGTSNPNLYWYRQAAGRGLQLLFYSVGIGQISSEVPQNLSASRPQDRQFILSSKKLLLSDSGFYLCAWGSGGPGETQYFGPGTRLLVL.

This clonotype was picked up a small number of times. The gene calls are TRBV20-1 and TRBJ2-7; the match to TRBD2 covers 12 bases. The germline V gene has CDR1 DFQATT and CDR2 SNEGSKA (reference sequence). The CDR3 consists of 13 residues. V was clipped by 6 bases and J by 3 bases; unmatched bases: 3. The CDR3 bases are TGCAGTGCCCCGACTAGCGGGGGCTACGAGCAGTACTTC. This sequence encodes CSAPTSGGYEQYF.

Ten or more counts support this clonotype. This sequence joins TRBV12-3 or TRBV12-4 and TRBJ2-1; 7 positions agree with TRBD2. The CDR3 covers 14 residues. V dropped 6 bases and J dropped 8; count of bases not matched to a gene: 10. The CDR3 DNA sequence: TGTGCCAGCAGCCCTGGCGGGAGTCGCGATGAGCAGTTCTTC. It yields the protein CASSPGGSRDEQFF.

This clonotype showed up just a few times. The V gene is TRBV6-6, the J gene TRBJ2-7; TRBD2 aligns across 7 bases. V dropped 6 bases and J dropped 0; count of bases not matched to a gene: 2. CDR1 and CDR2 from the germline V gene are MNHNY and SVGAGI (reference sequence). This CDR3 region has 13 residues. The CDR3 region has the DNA TGTGCCAGCAGGGCGGGGGTCTCCTACGAGCAGTACTTC. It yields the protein CASRAGVSYEQYF.

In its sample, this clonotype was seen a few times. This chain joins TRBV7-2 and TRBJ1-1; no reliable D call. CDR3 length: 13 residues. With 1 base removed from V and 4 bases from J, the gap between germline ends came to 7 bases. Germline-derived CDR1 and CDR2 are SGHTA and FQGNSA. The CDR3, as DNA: TGTGCCAGCAGCTTAGGGAAGGCCACTGAAGCTTTCTTT. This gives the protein CASSLGKATEAFF.

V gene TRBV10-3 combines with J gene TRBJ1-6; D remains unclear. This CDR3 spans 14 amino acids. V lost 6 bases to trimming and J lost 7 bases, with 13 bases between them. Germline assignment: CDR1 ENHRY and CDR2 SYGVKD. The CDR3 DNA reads TGTGCCATCAGCTTTAACAGTCCGAATTCACCCCTCCACTTT. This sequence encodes CAISFNSPNSPLHF.

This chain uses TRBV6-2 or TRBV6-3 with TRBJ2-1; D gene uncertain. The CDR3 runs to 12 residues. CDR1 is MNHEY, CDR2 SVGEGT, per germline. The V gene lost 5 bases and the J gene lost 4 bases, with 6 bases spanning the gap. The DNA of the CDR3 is TGTGCCAGCAGTGAAAAATACAATGAGCAGTTCTTC. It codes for CASSEKYNEQFF.

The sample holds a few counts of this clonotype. CDR3 DNA: TGCGCCAGCATCGACTCCCGGGGATCTGATGAGCAGTTCTTC. This gives the protein CASIDSRGSDEQFF. V usage is TRBV5-1 and J usage is TRBJ2-1; weak D call: TRBD2 (5 bases). Germline-derived CDR1 and CDR2 are SGHRS and YFSETQ. This CDR3 region has 14 residues. V lost 6 bases and J 8 bases, leaving 18 bases between the germline ends.

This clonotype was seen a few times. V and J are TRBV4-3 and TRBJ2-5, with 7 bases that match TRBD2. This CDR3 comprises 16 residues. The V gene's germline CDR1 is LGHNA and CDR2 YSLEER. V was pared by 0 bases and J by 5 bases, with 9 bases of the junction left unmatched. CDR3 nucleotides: TGCGCCAGCAGCCAAGATCGCCAGGGAGGGAGGGAGACCCAGTACTTC. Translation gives CASSQDRQGGRETQYF.

CDR3 protein: CASSYSPGTTDTQYF. CDR3 sequence (DNA): TGTGCCAGCAGTTACTCGCCAGGGACCACAGATACGCAGTATTTT. This rearrangement joins TRBV6-2 or TRBV6-3 to TRBJ2-3, with D perhaps matching TRBD1 or TRBD2 (5 bases each). This CDR3 region has 15 residues. The germline V gene encodes CDR1 MNHEY and CDR2 SVGEGT. The V end lost 0 bases, the J end lost 2 bases, and 9 bases lay between the germline ends.

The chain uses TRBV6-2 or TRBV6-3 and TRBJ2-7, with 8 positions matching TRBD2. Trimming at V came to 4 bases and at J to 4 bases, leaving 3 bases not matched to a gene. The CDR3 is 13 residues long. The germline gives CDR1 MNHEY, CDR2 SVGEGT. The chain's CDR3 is CASSSLAVYEQYV. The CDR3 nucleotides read TGTGCCAGCAGTTCACTAGCGGTATACGAGCAGTACGTC.

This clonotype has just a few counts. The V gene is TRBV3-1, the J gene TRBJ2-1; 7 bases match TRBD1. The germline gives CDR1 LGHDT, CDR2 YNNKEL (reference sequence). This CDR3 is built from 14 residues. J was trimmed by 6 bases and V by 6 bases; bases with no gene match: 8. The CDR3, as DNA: TGTGCCAGCAGTCCCTCTGAGGGGGCCAATGAGCAGTTCTTC. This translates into CASSPSEGANEQFF.

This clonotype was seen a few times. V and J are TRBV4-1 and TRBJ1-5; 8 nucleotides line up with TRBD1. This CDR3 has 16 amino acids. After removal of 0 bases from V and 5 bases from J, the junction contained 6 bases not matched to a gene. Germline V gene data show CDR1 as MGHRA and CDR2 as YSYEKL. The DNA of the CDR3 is TGCGCCAGCAGCCAAGACGCAGGGGGCGGTTATCAGCCCCAGCATTTT. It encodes CASSQDAGGGYQPQHF.

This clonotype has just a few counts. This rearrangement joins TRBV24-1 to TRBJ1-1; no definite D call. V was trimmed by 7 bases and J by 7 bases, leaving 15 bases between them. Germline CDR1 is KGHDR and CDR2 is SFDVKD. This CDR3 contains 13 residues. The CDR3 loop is CATSPRTVFEAFF. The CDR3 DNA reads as TGTGCCACCAGCCCGCGGACGGTATTTGAAGCTTTCTTT.

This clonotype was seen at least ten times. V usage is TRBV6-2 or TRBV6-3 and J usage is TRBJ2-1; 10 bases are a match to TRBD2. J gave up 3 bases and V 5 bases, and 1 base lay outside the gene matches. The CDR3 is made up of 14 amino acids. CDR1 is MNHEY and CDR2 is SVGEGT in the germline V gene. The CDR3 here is CASSLAGVYNEQFF. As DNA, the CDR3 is TGTGCCAGCAGTCTAGCGGGGGTCTACAATGAGCAGTTCTTC.